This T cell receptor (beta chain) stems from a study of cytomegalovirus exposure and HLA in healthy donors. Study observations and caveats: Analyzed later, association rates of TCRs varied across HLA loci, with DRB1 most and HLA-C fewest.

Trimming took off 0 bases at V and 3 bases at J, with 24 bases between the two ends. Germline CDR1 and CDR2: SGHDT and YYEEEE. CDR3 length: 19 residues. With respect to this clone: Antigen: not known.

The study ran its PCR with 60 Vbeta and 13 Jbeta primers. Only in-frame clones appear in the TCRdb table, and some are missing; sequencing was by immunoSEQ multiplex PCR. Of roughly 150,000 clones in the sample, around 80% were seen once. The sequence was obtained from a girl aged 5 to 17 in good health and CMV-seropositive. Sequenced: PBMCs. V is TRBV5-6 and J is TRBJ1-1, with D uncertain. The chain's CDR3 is CASSLVYAVTGVGDTEAFF. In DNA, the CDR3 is TGTGCCAGCAGCTTGGTTTATGCGGTCACCGGTGTCGGAGACACTGAAGCTTTCTTT.